The 5 T cell receptor beta chains below come from one sample, sequenced in a study of T cells in Graves' hyperthyroidism and ophthalmopathy. Using RNA transcripts as the source, TCR beta CDR3 regions were amplified. During a first-round RT-PCR of the TCR CDR3, the HTBI primer set was used. TCRdb reprocessed the multiplex PCR reads via MiXCR and lists one record per CDR3 protein. Of 350,000 to 450,000 distinct CDR3 sequences listed, around 13% are singletons. The sample was blood. These receptors originate from an older woman with Graves' hyperthyroidism.

This clonotype was observed at least ten times. The chain has TRBV3-1 and TRBJ1-5; D remains ambiguous. Trimming cost V 2 bases and J 3 bases, with 2 bases left between them. Germline lookup yields CDR1 LGHDT and CDR2 YNNKEL (reference sequence). This CDR3 region has 12 residues. The CDR3: CASSQFNQPQHF. The CDR3 DNA sequence: TGTGCCAGCAGCCAATTCAATCAGCCCCAGCATTTT.

Comment on this clonotype: A read error may be the cause here, since a much bigger clone is one base away. The chain couples TRBV27 to TRBJ2-7, with D uncertain. The DNA end lines up better with TRBJ2-1; the J call may be wrong. The CDR3 is made up of 15 amino acids. Germline CDR1 reads MNHEY; CDR2 reads SMNVEV (reference sequence). Here the CDR3 reads CASSLSARQSYEQFF. The DNA of the CDR3 is TGTGCCAGCAGTTTATCAGCGAGGCAGAGCTACGAGCAGTTCTTC.

This clonotype was observed a few times. V is TRBV12-3 or TRBV12-4 and J is TRBJ2-7; 9 positions match TRBD2. CDR3 length: 15 residues. Losses at the gene ends were 3 bases for V and 7 bases for J; bases not matched to a gene: 10. The CDR3 DNA sequence: TGTGCCAGCAGTTTCCTGACTAGCGGTGGCGGTGAGCAGTACTTC. This sequence encodes CASSFLTSGGGEQYF.

This clonotype was detected many times. This chain links TRBV11-2 with TRBJ1-1; unclear D gene. V was shortened by 1 base and J by 6 bases, with 9 bases between the two germline ends. Per the germline V gene, CDR1 is SGHAT and CDR2 is FQNNGV. This CDR3 has 13 residues. The CDR3 here is CASSLGAGSEAFF. DNA for the CDR3: TGTGCCAGCAGCTTAGGGGCTGGTTCTGAAGCTTTCTTT.

At least ten counts were recorded for this clonotype. The chain links TRBV13 to TRBJ2-3, with 10 positions matching TRBD2. Germline V gives CDR1 PRHDT, CDR2 FYEKMQ (reference sequence). The CDR3 runs to 16 residues. V dropped 0 bases and J dropped 5; count of bases not matched to a gene: 5. The CDR3 reads CASSLGGLAVGDTQYF. CDR3 coding DNA: TGTGCCAGCAGCTTAGGTGGACTAGCGGTAGGAGATACGCAGTATTTT.